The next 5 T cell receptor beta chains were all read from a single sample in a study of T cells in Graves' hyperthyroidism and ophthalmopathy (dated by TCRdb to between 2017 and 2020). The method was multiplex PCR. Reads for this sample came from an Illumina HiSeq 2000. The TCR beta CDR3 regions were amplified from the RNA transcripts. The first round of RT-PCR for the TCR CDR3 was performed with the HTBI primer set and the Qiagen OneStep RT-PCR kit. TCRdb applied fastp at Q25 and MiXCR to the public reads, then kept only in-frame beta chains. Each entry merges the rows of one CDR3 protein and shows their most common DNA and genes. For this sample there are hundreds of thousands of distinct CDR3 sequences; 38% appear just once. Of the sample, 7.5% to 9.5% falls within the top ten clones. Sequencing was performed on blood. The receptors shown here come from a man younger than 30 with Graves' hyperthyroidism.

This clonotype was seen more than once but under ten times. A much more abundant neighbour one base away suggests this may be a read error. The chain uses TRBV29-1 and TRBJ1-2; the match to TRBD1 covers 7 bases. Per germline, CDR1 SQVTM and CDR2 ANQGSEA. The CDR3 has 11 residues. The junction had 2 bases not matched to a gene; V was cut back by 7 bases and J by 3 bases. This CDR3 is CSDGTDYGYTF. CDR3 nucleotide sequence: TGCAGCGACGGGACAGACTATGGCTACACCTTC.

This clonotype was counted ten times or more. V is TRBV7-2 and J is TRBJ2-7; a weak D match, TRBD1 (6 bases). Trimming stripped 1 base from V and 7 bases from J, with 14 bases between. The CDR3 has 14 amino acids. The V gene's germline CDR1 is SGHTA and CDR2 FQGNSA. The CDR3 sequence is CASSLGGATGEQYF. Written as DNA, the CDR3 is TGTGCCAGCAGCTTAGGCGGAGCAACAGGGGAGCAGTACTTC.

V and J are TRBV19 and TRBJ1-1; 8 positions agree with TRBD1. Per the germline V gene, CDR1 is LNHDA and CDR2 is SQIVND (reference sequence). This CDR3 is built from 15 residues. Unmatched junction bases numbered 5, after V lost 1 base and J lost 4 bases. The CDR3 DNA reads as TGTGCCAGTAGTATAGTCCCAGGGGGCGTCACTGAAGCTTTCTTT. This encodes CASSIVPGGVTEAFF.

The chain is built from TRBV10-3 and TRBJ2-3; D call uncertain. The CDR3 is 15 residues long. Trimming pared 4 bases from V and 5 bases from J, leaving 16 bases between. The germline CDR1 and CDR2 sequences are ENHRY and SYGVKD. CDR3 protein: CAISAAGLSRDTQYF. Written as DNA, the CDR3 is TGTGCCATCAGTGCGGCAGGCCTATCCAGAGATACGCAGTATTTT.

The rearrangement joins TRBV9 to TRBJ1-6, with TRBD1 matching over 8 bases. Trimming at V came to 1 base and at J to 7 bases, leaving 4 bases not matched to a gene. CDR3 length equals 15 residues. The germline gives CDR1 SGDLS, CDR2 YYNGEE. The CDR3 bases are TGTGCCAGCAGCGTAACCGGGACAGGAAATTCACCCCTCCACTTT. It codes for CASSVTGTGNSPLHF.